These T cell receptor beta chains were read from a single sample in a study of metastatic and nonmetastatic thyroid tumors. Using MiXCR, TCRdb re-called clones from the PCR reads. Of about 6,400 clones listed, approximately 31% are singletons. The sample consisted of tumor tissue. The receptor source for this set is a female donor with papillary thyroid cancer or a benign thyroid nodule (not recorded which). Some clones in this sample may be carry-over from other donors' samples. The CDR3 runs from the conserved cysteine through the conserved F or W. The order of the fields is J gene, clone size, V gene, D gene, CDR3 DNA, CDR3 protein. A D gene is named only where the DNA matches it firmly. Clone size is shown for a subset of rows, as once, few, many or a class of expanded clone.

>TRBJ2-1|-|TRBV20-1|TRBD2
TGCAGTGCTGCTGCCCGACTAGCGGGAGGCAATGAGCAGTTCTTC
CSAAARLAGGNEQFF
>TRBJ1-1|many|TRBV11-2|-
TGTGCCAGCAGCTTAGGTTCCCAGTCTGAAGCTTTCTTT
CASSLGSQSEAFF
>TRBJ1-3|-|TRBV12-3/TRBV12-4|-
TGTGCCAGCAGTTTACAGGCTGGAAACACCATATATTTT
CASSLQAGNTIYF
>TRBJ2-1|medium-sized|TRBV10-3|TRBD2
TGTGCCATCAGTGGTTTTTCTAGCGGGAGATCGACTTACTACAATGAGCAGTTCTTC
CAISGFSSGRSTYYNEQFF
>TRBJ1-5|medium-sized|TRBV7-3|TRBD1
TGTGCCAGCAGTCCAGGGGGTGGTCAGCCCCAGCATTTT
CASSPGGGQPQHF
>TRBJ2-3|few|TRBV12-5|TRBD2
TGTGCTAGTGGCAACAATCGACTAGCGGCAAGCACAGATACGCAGTATTTT
CASGNNRLAASTDTQYF
>TRBJ2-5|-|TRBV7-2|-
TGTGCCAGCAGCGAACAGGGCGGAGGAGGGGGTGAGACCCAGTACTTC
CASSEQGGGGGETQYF
>TRBJ2-2|-|TRBV28|-
TGTGCCAGCAGTTTATTGGGGGCTAACACCGGGGAGCTGTTTTTT
CASSLLGANTGELFF
>TRBJ1-5|once|TRBV20-1|-
TGCAGTGCCACCATCCCGGGGCTGTCGAGCAATCAGCCCCAGCATTTT
CSATIPGLSSNQPQHF
>TRBJ2-6|few|TRBV6-1|TRBD1
TGTGCCAGCGAGACAGGGGGTGGCTCTGGGGCCAACGTCCTGACTTTC
CASETGGGSGANVLTF
>TRBJ2-3|-|TRBV6-2/TRBV6-3|-
TGTGCCAGCAGTTCCTCAGGACGGGGGACCGCTAGCACAGATACGGAGTATTTT
CASSSSGRGTASTDTEYF
>TRBJ2-5|once|TRBV7-9|TRBD2
TGTGCCAGCAGCCCCCCTTTGTTGCGGGAGTGGCAAGAGACCCAGTACTTC
CASSPPLLREWQETQYF
>TRBJ1-5|medium-sized|TRBV15|-
TGTGCCACCAGCAGAGAAGGCTACGAGGAGAAATACAATCAGCCCCAGCATTTT
CATSREGYEEKYNQPQHF
>TRBJ2-5|-|TRBV14|-
TGTGCCAGCAGCTCAAGCCCCGGAGAGACCCAGTACTTC
CASSSSPGETQYF
>TRBJ2-1|few|TRBV24-1|-
TGTGCCACCAGGGAACGGGGCTTCGATGAGCAGTTCTTC
CATRERGFDEQFF
>TRBJ2-3|medium-sized|TRBV5-1|-
TGCGCCAGCAGCTACAGGGAGATGAGCACAGATACGCAGTATTTT
CASSYREMSTDTQYF
>TRBJ1-2|medium-sized|TRBV10-2|-
TGCGCCAGCAGTGTTCGTCTGCTTAACTATGGCTACACCTTC
CASSVRLLNYGYTF
>TRBJ1-1|-|TRBV5-5|-
TGTGCCAGCAGCTTAGAGACGAACACTGAAGCTTTCTTT
CASSLETNTEAFF
>TRBJ1-2|few|TRBV24-1|-
TGTGCCACCTCAGGGGACATGGGCTACACCTTC
CATSGDMGYTF
>TRBJ2-7|-|TRBV11-2|-
TGTGCCAGCAGCTTTGGACTCCAGCCCTACGAGCAGTACTTC
CASSFGLQPYEQYF
>TRBJ2-1|few|TRBV12-3/TRBV12-4|-
TGTGCCAGCAGTTTTTCCCTTGTGCAGTTCTTC
CASSFSLVQFF
>TRBJ2-1|once|TRBV6-6|-
TGTGCCACCAGTTACTCCACGGTACGGAGAAATGAGCAGTTCTTC
CATSYSTVRRNEQFF
>TRBJ2-6|-|TRBV13|-
TGTGCCAGCAGCTTAAGGCAGGAGATAATCTCTGGGGCCAACGTCCTGACTTTC
CASSLRQEIISGANVLTF
>TRBJ2-2|-|TRBV6-2/TRBV6-3|TRBD1
TGTGCCAGCAGGGACAGGGGTTCCGGGGAGCTGTTTTTT
CASRDRGSGELFF
>TRBJ1-2|few|TRBV12-3/TRBV12-4|TRBD1
TGTGCCAGCGGGACAGGTTGGGGCTACACCTTC
CASGTGWGYTF
>TRBJ2-2|few|TRBV12-3/TRBV12-4|TRBD1
TGTGCCAGCAGTGGCTTACAGGGGTACGGCGGGGAGCTGTTTTTT
CASSGLQGYGGELFF
>TRBJ2-3|large|TRBV9|-
TGTGCCAGCAGCGTAGCGGCTAGCACAGATACGCAGTATTTT
CASSVAASTDTQYF
>TRBJ1-6|-|TRBV6-2/TRBV6-3|-
TGTGCCAGCAGTTACGGAGTCAGTTCGTGGAGTTCACCCCTCCACTTT
CASSYGVSSWSSPLHF
>TRBJ1-5|medium-sized|TRBV2|-
TGTGCCAGCAGCCCGTATAGCAATCAGCCCCAGCATTTT
CASSPYSNQPQHF